The 15 T cell receptor beta chains in this list originate from one sample, sequenced in a study of tissue T cells after allogeneic stem cell transplantation. Sequencing used immunoSEQ multiplex PCR; TCRdb keeps in-frame clones, though not all of them. The top ten hold over 0.6% of the sample, which has more than 20,000 clones, 72% seen once. Sequencing used spleen. All receptors derive from a female BALB/c mouse in good health. MHC haplotype of the strain: H2-d.

In regard to this clone: The genes are named according to mouse. The read halts 1 residue ahead of the CDR3 end, with the missing end drawn from the germline J gene. V usage is TRBV5 and J usage is TRBJ2-7, with TRBD2 matching over 9 bases. Germline V gene sequence: CDR1 LGHNA, CDR2 YNLKQL (reference sequence). With 1 base clipped from V and 5 bases from J, the junction kept 3 bases outside the gene matches. This CDR3 spans 14 amino acids. CDR3 amino acids: CASSQVGGADEQYF. The CDR3 bases that were read are TGTGCCAGCAGCCAAGTTGGGGGGGCGGATGAACAGTAC.

This clone was picked up a small number of times. Gene names and germline match the mouse. The CDR3 goes on 1 residue after the read ends, and that part is filled in from the germline J gene. The rearrangement links TRBV13-2 to TRBJ2-7, with 9 positions matching TRBD2. The CDR3 totals 15 residues. With V trimmed by 1 base and J by 4 bases, 6 bases remained unmatched. CDR1 is NNHNN and CDR2 is SYGAGS in the germline V gene (reference sequence). Partial CDR3 DNA: TGTGCCAGCGGTGATCAGAACTGGGGGGCGTATGAACAGTAC. As protein: CASGDQNWGAYEQY. The CDR3 reads in full as CASGDQNWGAYEQYF.

Turning to this clone: The genes and germline here are from mouse. The DNA ends 1 residue before the CDR3 does, and the rest of the CDR3 is filled in from the germline J gene. V usage is TRBV13-1 and J usage is TRBJ2-7; no clear D gene. CDR1 NSHNY and CDR2 SYGAGN come from the germline V gene. The CDR3 totals 14 residues. V was clipped by 0 bases and J by 1 base, with 8 bases between them. CDR3 DNA (partial): TGTGCCAGCAGTGATGCCTGGATGTCCTATGAACAGTAC. Translation gives CASSDAWMSYEQY. The entire CDR3 reads CASSDAWMSYEQYF.

Turning to this clone: The listed genes are named as in mouse. Sequencing ends 1 residue short of the CDR3 end; the germline J gene provides the rest. J is TRBJ2-5 and V is TRBV13-3; D is unresolved. The CDR3 sequence is 11 residues long. V gave up 1 base and J gave up 6 bases, with 3 bases separating them. Germline V gives CDR1 NNHDY, CDR2 SYVADS. The sequenced CDR3 bases are TGTGCCAGCAGTGATCGGGACACCCAGTAC. Its translation is CASSDRDTQY. The CDR3 in its entirety is CASSDRDTQYF.

With respect to this clone: Genes here carry mouse names. The CDR3 is cut off 1 residue early in the read; its end comes from the germline J gene. This chain joins TRBV13-3 and TRBJ1-3; 7 positions match TRBD1. J was trimmed by 2 bases and V by 9 bases; bases with no gene match: 2. The CDR3 contains 12 residues. The germline gives CDR1 NNHDY, CDR2 SYVADS. The CDR3 here is CAIGTAGNTLYF. Partial CDR3 DNA: TGTGCCATCGGGACAGCTGGAAATACGCTCTAT.

With respect to this clone: These gene names are mouse names. This CDR3 reads CASSPWTGGRNERLFF. The part of the CDR3 DNA that was read is TGTGCCAGCAGCCCATGGACAGGGGGCCGCAACGAAAGATTATTT. This rearrangement joins TRBV5 to TRBJ1-4; 11 nucleotides align to TRBD1. The DNA ends 1 residue before the CDR3 does, and the rest of the CDR3 is filled in from the germline J gene. The CDR3 is made up of 16 amino acids. Unmatched junction bases numbered 5, after V lost 4 bases and J lost 4 bases. The germline CDR1 and CDR2 sequences are LGHNA and YNLKQL (reference sequence).

In this sample, this clone turned up a few times. Gene and germline names: mouse. The read is 1 residue too short to cover the CDR3 end, so that end is filled in from the germline J gene. V and J are TRBV13-3 and TRBJ1-4; 7 bases are a match to TRBD1. Looked up from germline, CDR1 is NNHDY and CDR2 is SYVADS. There are 14 residues in the CDR3. The junction had 2 bases not matched to a gene; V was cut back by 3 bases and J by 3 bases. The CDR3 reads CASSGQGANERLFF. CDR3 DNA (partial): TGTGCCAGCAGTGGACAGGGCGCCAACGAAAGATTATTT.

This clone was picked up a small number of times. The gene names given are mouse names. The read ends 1 residue early relative to the CDR3; the germline J gene fills the gap. The gene calls are TRBV19 and TRBJ1-4; TRBD1 matches 9 bases. Germline lookup yields CDR1 FNHDT and CDR2 SITEND (reference sequence). The CDR3 length is 14 residues. The J segment lost 7 bases and the V segment lost 2 bases, leaving 3 bases of the junction unmatched. CDR3 DNA (partial): TGTGCCAGCAGTATCACAGGGGGCGGCGAAAGATTATTT. Translated, it gives CASSITGGGERLF. In full, the CDR3 is CASSITGGGERLFF.

On this clone itself: The genes are named according to mouse. The CDR3 extends 1 residue past the end of the read, so its final part is completed from the germline J gene. The rearrangement joins TRBV29 to TRBJ1-3, with D unclear. Germline-derived CDR1 and CDR2 are MSHET and SYDVDS. Trimming stripped 6 bases from V and 0 bases from J, with 9 bases between. The CDR3 extends over 14 amino acids. CDR3 loop: CASRDRGSGNTLYF. Incomplete CDR3 DNA: TGTGCTAGCAGAGATCGGGGTTCTGGAAATACGCTCTAT.

About this clone: The gene symbols are mouse symbols. The read ends 1 residue before the CDR3 terminus; that terminus is restored from the germline J gene. V usage is TRBV2 and J usage is TRBJ2-3; D is possibly TRBD1 or TRBD2 (6 bases each). V lost 0 bases and J 2 bases, leaving 9 bases between the germline ends. The CDR3 contains 15 residues. Looked up from germline, CDR1 is LGHNA and CDR2 is YSYQKL. The covered CDR3 bases are TGTGCCAGCAGCCAAGATACGGGGGCTGCAGAAACGCTGTAT. This sequence encodes CASSQDTGAAETLY. The whole CDR3 is CASSQDTGAAETLYF.

As for this clone: Gene and germline names: mouse. The read falls 1 residue short of the CDR3 end, and the missing part is taken from the germline J gene. The chain employs TRBV1 and TRBJ2-5; D gene unclear. The CDR3 totals 13 residues. Germline V gives CDR1 NSQYPW, CDR2 LRSPGD (reference sequence). Between the trimmed V and J ends, which lost 3 bases and 0 bases, there was a span of 4 bases. CDR3 bases read: TGCACCTGCAGTGCGAATAACCAAGACACCCAGTAC. Its protein product is CTCSANNQDTQY. The whole CDR3 protein reads CTCSANNQDTQYF. Full variable domain (missing parts from reference TRBV1 and TRBJ2-5): VTLLEQNPRWRLVPRGQAVNLRCILKNSQYPWMSWYQQDLQKQLQWLFTLRSPGDKEVKSLPGADYLATRVTDTELRLQVANMSQGRTLYCTCSANNQDTQYFGPGTRLLVL.

This clone was seen a handful of times. The gene symbols are mouse symbols. The sequence runs out 1 residue before the end of the CDR3; the remainder is reconstructed from the germline J gene. The V gene is TRBV13-1, the J gene TRBJ1-5; no definite D call. The ends were cut back, 0 bases at V and 9 bases at J, with 4 bases in the middle. This CDR3 has 11 residues. Germline V gene lookup returns CDR1 NSHNY and CDR2 SYGAGN. The CDR3 here is CASSDGRAPLF. The sequenced part of the CDR3 DNA is TGTGCCAGCAGTGATGGGAGGGCTCCGCTT.

This clone was seen just once. The germline and genes are mouse ones. The read terminates 1 residue ahead of where the CDR3 ends, so the germline J gene completes it. The J gene is TRBJ1-3, the V gene TRBV4; possibly TRBD1 for D (5 bases). The CDR3 spans 14 residues. V gave up 8 bases and J gave up 2 bases, with 13 bases separating them. In germline, CDR1 is LGHDT, CDR2 YNNKQL (reference sequence). The CDR3 spells CASSKSGAGNTLYF. The part of the CDR3 DNA that was read is TGTGCCAGCTCTAAGTCGGGGGCTGGAAATACGCTCTAT.

This clone was detected once. Gene names are mouse gene names. The read terminates 1 residue ahead of where the CDR3 ends, so the germline J gene completes it. The chain joins TRBV19 to TRBJ2-5; tentative D call: TRBD1 (5 bases). Germline V gives CDR1 FNHDT, CDR2 SITEND (reference sequence). The CDR3 sequence is 12 residues long. V lost 3 bases to trimming and J lost 4 bases, with 6 bases between them. The sequenced part of the CDR3 DNA is TGTGCCAGCAGTACAGGGAAAGACACCCAGTAC. Its translation is CASSTGKDTQY. The whole CDR3 sequence reads CASSTGKDTQYF.

A note on this clone: Gene names denote mouse genes. The sequenced fragment ends 1 residue before the CDR3 boundary, so the rest is inferred from the germline J gene. The rearrangement links TRBV1 to TRBJ2-1, with a tentative D call TRBD2 (5 bases). Trimming pared 3 bases from V and 3 bases from J, leaving 12 bases between. Germline lookup yields CDR1 NSQYPW and CDR2 LRSPGD (reference sequence). This CDR3 has 15 amino acids. The CDR3 sequence: CTCSAHWKGYAEQFF. CDR3 bases read: TGCACCTGCAGTGCCCACTGGAAGGGCTATGCTGAGCAGTTC.